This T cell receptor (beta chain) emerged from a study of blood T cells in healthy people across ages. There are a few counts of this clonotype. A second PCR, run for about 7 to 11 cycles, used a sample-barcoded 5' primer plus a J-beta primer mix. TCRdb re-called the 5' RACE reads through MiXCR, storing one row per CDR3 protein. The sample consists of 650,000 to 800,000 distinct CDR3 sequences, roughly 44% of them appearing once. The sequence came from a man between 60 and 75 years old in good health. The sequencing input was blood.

CDR3 in DNA: TGTGCCAGTAGTATCGCCGGGGTCAATCAGCCCCAGCATTTT. Translated: CASSIAGVNQPQHF. This chain uses TRBV19 with TRBJ1-5; no reliable D call. Per the germline V gene, CDR1 is LNHDA and CDR2 is SQIVND (reference sequence). The CDR3 has 14 residues. The V end lost 3 bases, the J end lost 3 bases, and 9 bases lay between the germline ends.